The 10 T cell receptor beta chains below come from one sample, sequenced in a study of cytomegalovirus exposure and HLA in healthy donors. PCR primers comprised 60 Vbeta and 13 Jbeta primers. TCRdb keeps only in-frame clones here, not all; method: immunoSEQ multiplex PCR. The top ten clones hold around 2.3% of a sample with roughly 190,000 clones, about 79% of them seen once. Sequenced: PBMCs. Every receptor here comes from a woman aged 45-59 years in good health and CMV-seronegative.

The V and J genes are TRBV11-2 and TRBJ1-2; unclear D gene. Per germline, CDR1 SGHAT and CDR2 FQNNGV. This CDR3 is 15 amino acids long. The ends were cut back, 0 bases at V and 6 bases at J, with 14 bases in the middle. The CDR3 reads CASSLEGRFPDGYTF. CDR3 nucleotides: TGTGCCAGCAGCTTAGAGGGCAGATTCCCCGATGGCTACACCTTC.

The chain couples TRBV6-6 to TRBJ2-1; 8 bases map to TRBD1. The CDR3 length is 16 residues. Germline CDR1 MNHNY, CDR2 SVGAGI (reference sequence). V was clipped by 5 bases and J by 2 bases; unmatched bases: 8. CDR3 sequence (DNA): TGTGCCAGCAGTGTCAGAACAGGGGGAGCCTACAATGAGCAGTTCTTC. It codes for CASSVRTGGAYNEQFF.

This chain connects TRBV5-1 to TRBJ2-2, with TRBD1 matching 11 bases. V shed 2 bases and J 5 bases; nucleotides not matched to a gene: 2. The CDR3 length is 15 residues. The germline gives CDR1 SGHRS, CDR2 YFSETQ. The CDR3 nucleotides are TGCGCCAGCAGCTTCGGGACAGGGGGTACCGGGGAGCTGTTTTTT. Translated, it gives CASSFGTGGTGELFF.

The chain couples TRBV15 to TRBJ1-4, with a possible D match to TRBD1 (6 bases). Germline V CDR1 and CDR2: LNHNV, YYDKDF (reference sequence). The CDR3 runs to 15 residues. The V and J ends lost 1 base and 8 bases respectively, with 14 bases between them. The CDR3, as DNA: TGTGCCACCAGCAGAGCAAATTCAGGGGTGGAAAAACTGTTTTTT. It yields the protein CATSRANSGVEKLFF. The complete variable domain, with remaining parts taken from reference TRBV15 and TRBJ1-4, reads DAMVIQNPRYQVTQFGKPVTLSCSQTLNHNVMYWYQQKSSQAPKLLFHYYDKDFNNEADTPDNFQSRRPNTSFCFLDIRSPGLGDTAMYLCATSRANSGVEKLFFGSGTQLSVL.

The V and J genes are TRBV4-3 and TRBJ1-1; a possible D gene is TRBD1 (5 bases). The CDR3 sequence is 17 residues long. Germline V lookup: CDR1 LGHNA, CDR2 YSLEER. Trimming removed 1 base from V and 7 bases from J, with 22 bases in between. The CDR3 loop reads CASSQVGGGAPIHEAFF. The DNA of the CDR3 is TGCGCCAGCAGCCAAGTGGGAGGAGGGGCCCCAATCCATGAAGCTTTCTTT.

The chain joins TRBV6-1 to TRBJ2-5; D is perhaps TRBD2 (6 bases). Germline V lookup: CDR1 MNHNS, CDR2 SASEGT. The V end was cut by 5 bases, the J end by 6 bases, with 16 bases between. This CDR3 is built from 14 residues. The CDR3 coding sequence is TGTGCCAGCAGTCCTCGGGCTAGCGCCCAGACCCAGTACTTC. Amino acids: CASSPRASAQTQYF.

The CDR3 nucleotides read TGTGCCAGCAGCCCCAATCAGGAGACCCAGTACTTC. Its protein is CASSPNQETQYF. The chain is built from TRBV9 and TRBJ2-5; D is undetermined. The CDR3 is 12 residues long. Germline V lookup: CDR1 SGDLS, CDR2 YYNGEE. V was cut by 4 bases and J by 5 bases, with 9 bases left in between.

The chain has TRBV5-1 and TRBJ2-7; D might be TRBD1 (6 bases). V lost 3 bases to trimming and J lost 4 bases, with 11 bases between them. This CDR3 has 13 amino acids. Germline V gene sequence: CDR1 SGHRS, CDR2 YFSETQ. CDR3 sequence: CASSSAGVYEQYF. The CDR3 coding sequence is TGCGCCAGCAGCTCCGCAGGGGTTTACGAGCAGTACTTC.

As regards this clone: Other nucleotide sequences from this sample produce the same CDR3. The chain is built from TRBV6-6 and TRBJ1-6, with D possibly matching TRBD1 (6 bases). The CDR3 extends over 14 amino acids. Trimming took off 7 bases at V and 7 bases at J, with 14 bases between the two ends. The germline V gene has CDR1 MNHNY and CDR2 SVGAGI (reference sequence). The chain's CDR3 is CASTLGQQNSPLHF. The DNA for the CDR3 is TGTGCCAGCACCCTCGGACAGCAAAATTCACCCCTCCACTTT.

The J gene is TRBJ1-6, the V gene TRBV28, with 8 nucleotides matching TRBD1. The CDR3 loop spans 13 amino acids. Germline CDR1 reads MDHEN; CDR2 reads SYDVKM. The trim removed 6 bases at V and 11 bases at J, leaving 6 bases unmatched. The CDR3 DNA reads TGTGCCAGCAGCGGACAGGGTGCGGCACCCCTCCACTTT. Its protein product is CASSGQGAAPLHF.